The clone carrying this T cell receptor (beta chain) was seen a single time. Its antigen is as yet unknown. The data were obtained in a study of vaccination and CD4 T cells after COVID-19. Overall study findings and caveats: Only post-vaccination samples contained a median roughly 86% of the reactive clones in convalescent patients. From a median of about 20 to 40, SARS-CoV-2-reactive clonotypes increased, though not significantly.

Researchers used the Oncomine TCR Beta short-read assay to sequence DNA from cultured CD4+ T cells. TCRdb independently ran MiXCR on the PCR reads; one entry per CDR3 protein. This sample has some 20,000 distinct CDR3 sequences, with about 61% found just once. V was trimmed by 3 bases and J by 5 bases, leaving 7 bases between them. CDR3 length: 13 amino acids. CDR1 is SGHTA and CDR2 is FQGNSA in the germline V gene. Specified treatment: roughly ten-day PBMC culture with coronavirus spike peptide pools or control peptides (ViraFEST assay). A negative selection step was used to isolate CD4+ T cells once culture had run for around ten days.

The chain employs TRBV7-2 and TRBJ2-2; tentatively, D is TRBD2 (6 bases). Sequenced material: CD4+ T cells from blood, cultured in vitro. This sequence was found in a human donor who had recovered from COVID-19. For the CDR3, the DNA is TGTGCCAGCAGCTTTGGGGGGACCGGGGAGCTGTTTTTT. Translation gives CASSFGGTGELFF.